Below, 5 T cell receptor beta chains from the same sample are listed, as sequenced in a study of breast tumors, draining lymph nodes, adjacent tissues. TCRdb re-called the multiplex PCR reads with MiXCR, one entry per CDR3 protein. The repertoire holds some 230,000 distinct CDR3 sequences, approximately 36% seen once, with approximately 3.6% in the top ten. Axillary draining lymph nodes of breast cancer patients supplied the node samples. Material for sequencing was axillary lymph node tissue. The receptors originated from a female donor with breast cancer. Some clones in this sample may be carry-over from other donors' samples.

The chain carries TRBV6-6 and TRBJ2-3; 10 positions match TRBD1. CDR1 is MNHNY and CDR2 is SVGAGI in the germline V gene (reference sequence). Unmatched junction bases numbered 7, after V lost 8 bases and J lost 2 bases. The CDR3 has 15 amino acids. The CDR3 is CASEPGTGVTDTQYF. CDR3 bases: TGTGCCAGCGAGCCCGGGACAGGGGTCACAGATACGCAGTATTTT.

This sequence joins TRBV7-6 and TRBJ2-1, with 12 bases lining up with TRBD2. V trimming: 5 bases; J trimming: 2 bases; junction bases outside the gene matches: 4. CDR3 length equals 16 residues. Germline V lookup: CDR1 SGHVS, CDR2 FNYEAQ. The CDR3 is CASSPGLAGTYNEQFF. The CDR3 DNA is TGTGCCAGCAGCCCCGGACTAGCGGGAACCTACAATGAGCAGTTCTTC.

The J gene is TRBJ1-2, the V gene TRBV6-4, with a tentative D call TRBD1 (6 bases). V lost 4 bases to trimming and J lost 8 bases, with 11 bases between them. Germline V lookup: CDR1 MRHNA, CDR2 SNTAGT. CDR3 size: 12 residues. The chain's CDR3 is CASSGGGEGYTF. The CDR3 DNA follows: TGTGCCAGCAGTGGGGGGGGCGAGGGCTACACCTTC.

This rearrangement joins TRBV20-1 to TRBJ1-4; 7 bases are shared with TRBD1. There are 14 residues in the CDR3. With 5 bases clipped from V and 4 bases from J, the junction kept 7 bases outside the gene matches. Germline CDR1 reads DFQATT; CDR2 reads SNEGSKA (reference sequence). The CDR3 DNA sequence: TGCAGTGCTCAACAGGGGTTACATAATGAAAAACTGTTTTTT. Translating gives CSAQQGLHNEKLFF.

Many counts were recorded for this clonotype. The genes are TRBV9 and TRBJ2-3; perhaps D is TRBD1 or TRBD2 (5 bases each). V lost 1 base and J lost 2, with 14 bases in between. CDR1 is SGDLS and CDR2 is YYNGEE in the germline V gene. CDR3 size: 16 residues. The CDR3 is CASSVRGGLYTDTQYF. The CDR3 coding sequence is TGTGCCAGCAGCGTACGGGGCGGACTGTACACAGATACGCAGTATTTT.